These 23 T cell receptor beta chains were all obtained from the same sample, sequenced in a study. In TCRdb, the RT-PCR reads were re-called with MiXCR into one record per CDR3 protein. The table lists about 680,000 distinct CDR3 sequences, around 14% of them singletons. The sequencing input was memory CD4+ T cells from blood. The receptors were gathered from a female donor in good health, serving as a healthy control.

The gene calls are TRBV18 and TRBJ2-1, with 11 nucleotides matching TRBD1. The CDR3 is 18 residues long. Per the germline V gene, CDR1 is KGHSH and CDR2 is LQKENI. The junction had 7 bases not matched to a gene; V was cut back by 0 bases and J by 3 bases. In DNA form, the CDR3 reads TGTGCCAGCTCACCACCGCGCGGGACAGGGGGGATCTACAATGAGCAGTTCTTC. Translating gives CASSPPRGTGGIYNEQFF. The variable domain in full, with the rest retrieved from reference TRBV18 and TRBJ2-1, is NAGVMQNPRHLVRRRGQEARLRCSPMKGHSHVYWYRQLPEEGLKFMVYLQKENIIDESGMPKERFSAEFPKEGPSILRIQQVVRGDSAAYFCASSPPRGTGGIYNEQFFGPGTRLTVL.

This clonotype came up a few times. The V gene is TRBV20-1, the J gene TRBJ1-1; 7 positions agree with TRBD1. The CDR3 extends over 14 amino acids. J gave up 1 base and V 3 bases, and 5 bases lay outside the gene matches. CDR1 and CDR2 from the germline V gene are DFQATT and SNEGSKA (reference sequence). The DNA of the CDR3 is TGCAGTGCTAGGGGACCAGGGGGGAACACTGAAGCTTTCTTT. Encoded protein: CSARGPGGNTEAFF.

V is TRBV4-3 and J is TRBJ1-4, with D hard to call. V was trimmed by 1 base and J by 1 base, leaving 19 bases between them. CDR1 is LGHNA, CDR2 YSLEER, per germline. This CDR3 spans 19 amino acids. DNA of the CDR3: TGCGCCAGCAGCCAAGCAACCGCCAGGCAGTCCGGAACTAATGAAAAACTGTTTTTT. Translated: CASSQATARQSGTNEKLFF.

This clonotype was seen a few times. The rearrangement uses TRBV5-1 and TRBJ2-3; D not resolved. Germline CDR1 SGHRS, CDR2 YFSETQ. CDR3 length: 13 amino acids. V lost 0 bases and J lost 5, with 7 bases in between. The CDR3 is CASSLARRDTQYF. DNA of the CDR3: TGCGCCAGCAGCTTGGCCAGGAGAGATACGCAGTATTTT.

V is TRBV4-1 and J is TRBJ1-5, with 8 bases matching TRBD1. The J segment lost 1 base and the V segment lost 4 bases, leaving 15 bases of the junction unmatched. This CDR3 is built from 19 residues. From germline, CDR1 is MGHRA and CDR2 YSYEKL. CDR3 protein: CASSPEPDRAGRSNQPQHF. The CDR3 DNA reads TGCGCCAGCAGCCCCGAGCCGGACAGGGCCGGAAGAAGCAATCAGCCCCAGCATTTT.

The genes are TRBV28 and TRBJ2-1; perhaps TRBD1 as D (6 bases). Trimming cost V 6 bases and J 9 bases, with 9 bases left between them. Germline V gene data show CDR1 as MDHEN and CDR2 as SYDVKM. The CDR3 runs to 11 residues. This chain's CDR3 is CASRGAVEQFF. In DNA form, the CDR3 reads TGTGCCAGCAGGGGGGCGGTTGAGCAGTTCTTC.

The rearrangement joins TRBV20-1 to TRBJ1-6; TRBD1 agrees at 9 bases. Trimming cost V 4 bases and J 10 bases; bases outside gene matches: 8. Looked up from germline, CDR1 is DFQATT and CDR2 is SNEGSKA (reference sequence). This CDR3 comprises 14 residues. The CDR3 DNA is TGCAGTGCTAACATGGGACAGGGTGGATCACCCCTCCACTTT. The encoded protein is CSANMGQGGSPLHF.

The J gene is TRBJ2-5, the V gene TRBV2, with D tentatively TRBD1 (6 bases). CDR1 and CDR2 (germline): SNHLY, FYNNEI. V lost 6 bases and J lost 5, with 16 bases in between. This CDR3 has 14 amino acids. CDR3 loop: CASSVQGFRETQYF. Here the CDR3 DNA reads TGTGCCAGCAGCGTCCAGGGGTTTAGGGAGACCCAGTACTTC.

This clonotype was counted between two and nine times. Here the CDR3 reads CSARRLGESGELFF. Here the CDR3 DNA reads TGCAGTGCTCGGCGGCTGGGGGAAAGCGGGGAGCTGTTTTTT. The chain employs TRBV20-1 and TRBJ2-2; D may match TRBD1 or TRBD2 (5 bases each). V shed 5 bases and J shed 7 bases, with 17 bases lying between them. Germline V gene lookup returns CDR1 DFQATT and CDR2 SNEGSKA (reference sequence). This CDR3 spans 14 amino acids.

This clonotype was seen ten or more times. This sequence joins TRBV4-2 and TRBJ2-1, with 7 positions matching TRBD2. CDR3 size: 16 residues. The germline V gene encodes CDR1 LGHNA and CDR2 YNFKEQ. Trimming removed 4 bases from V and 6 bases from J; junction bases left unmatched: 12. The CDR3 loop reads CASSPLADQRLNEQFF. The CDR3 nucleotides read TGTGCCAGCAGCCCCCTAGCGGACCAACGACTCAATGAGCAGTTCTTC.

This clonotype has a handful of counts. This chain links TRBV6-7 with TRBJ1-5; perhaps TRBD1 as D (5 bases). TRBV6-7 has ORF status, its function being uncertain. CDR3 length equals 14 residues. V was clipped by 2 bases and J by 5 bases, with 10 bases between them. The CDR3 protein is CASSYGDSHQPQHF. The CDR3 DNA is TGTGCCAGCAGTTACGGCGACAGTCATCAGCCCCAGCATTTT.

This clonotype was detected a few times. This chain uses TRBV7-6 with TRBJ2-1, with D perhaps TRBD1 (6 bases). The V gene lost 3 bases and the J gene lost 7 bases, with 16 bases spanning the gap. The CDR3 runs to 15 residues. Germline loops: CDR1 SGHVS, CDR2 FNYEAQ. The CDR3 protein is CASSFGQTPSNEQFF. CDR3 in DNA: TGTGCCAGCAGCTTCGGACAGACCCCTTCTAATGAGCAGTTCTTC.

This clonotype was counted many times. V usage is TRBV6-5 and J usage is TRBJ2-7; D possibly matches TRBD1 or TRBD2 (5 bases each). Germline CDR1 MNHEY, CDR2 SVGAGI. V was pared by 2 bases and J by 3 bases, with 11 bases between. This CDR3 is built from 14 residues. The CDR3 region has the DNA TGTGCCAGCAGTTACGCAGGGAGTCGCTACGAGCAGTACTTC. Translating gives CASSYAGSRYEQYF.

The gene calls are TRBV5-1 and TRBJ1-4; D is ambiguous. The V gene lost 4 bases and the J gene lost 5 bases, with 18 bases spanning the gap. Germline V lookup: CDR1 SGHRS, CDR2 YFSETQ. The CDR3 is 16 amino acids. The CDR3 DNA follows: TGCGCCAGCAGCCTAAATGGACCGGACCTAAATGAAAAACTGTTTTTT. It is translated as CASSLNGPDLNEKLFF.

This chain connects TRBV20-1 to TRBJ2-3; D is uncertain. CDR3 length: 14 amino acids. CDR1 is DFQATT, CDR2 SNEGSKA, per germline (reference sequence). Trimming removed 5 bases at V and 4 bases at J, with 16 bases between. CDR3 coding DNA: TGCAGTGCTCCGACTTACCCTGCAGCAGATACGCAGTATTTT. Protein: CSAPTYPAADTQYF.

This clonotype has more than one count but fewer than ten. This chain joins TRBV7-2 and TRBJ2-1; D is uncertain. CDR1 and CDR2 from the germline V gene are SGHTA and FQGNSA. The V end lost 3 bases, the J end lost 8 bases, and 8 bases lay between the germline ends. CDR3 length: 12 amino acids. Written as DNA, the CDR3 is TGTGCCAGCAGCTTCACGACGGATGAGCAGTTCTTC. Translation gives CASSFTTDEQFF.

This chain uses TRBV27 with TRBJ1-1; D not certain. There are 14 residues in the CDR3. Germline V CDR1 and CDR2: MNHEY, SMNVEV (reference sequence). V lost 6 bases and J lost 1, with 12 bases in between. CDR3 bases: TGTGCCAGCAGGCAACTTACAGAGAACACTGAAGCTTTCTTT. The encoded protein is CASRQLTENTEAFF.

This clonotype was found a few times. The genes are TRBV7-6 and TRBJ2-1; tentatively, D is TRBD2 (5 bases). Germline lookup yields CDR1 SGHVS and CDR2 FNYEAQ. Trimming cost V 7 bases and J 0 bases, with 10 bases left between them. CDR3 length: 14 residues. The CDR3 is CASTAGGSYNEQFF. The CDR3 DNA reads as TGTGCCAGCACAGCAGGAGGCTCCTACAATGAGCAGTTCTTC.

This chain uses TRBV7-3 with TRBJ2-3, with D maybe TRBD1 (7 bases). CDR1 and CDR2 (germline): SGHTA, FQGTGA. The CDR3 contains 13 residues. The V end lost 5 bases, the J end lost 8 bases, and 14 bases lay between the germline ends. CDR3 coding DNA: TGTGCCAGCAGCCCGACCCAGGGGGGTACGCAGTATTTT. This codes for CASSPTQGGTQYF. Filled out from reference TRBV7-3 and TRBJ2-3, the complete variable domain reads GAGVSQTPSNKVTEKGKYVELRCDPISGHTALYWYRQSLGQGPEFLIYFQGTGAADDSGLPNDRFFAVRPEGSVSTLKIQRTERGDSAVYLCASSPTQGGTQYFGPGTRLTVL.

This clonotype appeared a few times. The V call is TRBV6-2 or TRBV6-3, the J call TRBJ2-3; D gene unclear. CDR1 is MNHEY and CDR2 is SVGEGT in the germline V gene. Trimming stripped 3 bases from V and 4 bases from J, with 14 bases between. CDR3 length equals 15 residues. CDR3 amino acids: CASSYLLDRPDTQYF. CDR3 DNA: TGTGCCAGCAGTTATTTACTGGACCGACCAGATACGCAGTATTTT.

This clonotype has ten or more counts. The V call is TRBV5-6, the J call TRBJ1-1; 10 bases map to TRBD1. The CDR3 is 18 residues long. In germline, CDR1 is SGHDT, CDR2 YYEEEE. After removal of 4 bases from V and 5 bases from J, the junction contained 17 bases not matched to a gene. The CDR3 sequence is CASSVERDRGKGRTEAFF. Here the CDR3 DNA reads TGTGCCAGCAGCGTCGAAAGGGACAGGGGAAAGGGTAGGACTGAAGCTTTCTTT. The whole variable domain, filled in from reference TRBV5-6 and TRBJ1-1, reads DAGVTQSPTHLIKTRGQQVTLRCSPKSGHDTVSWYQQALGQGPQFIFQYYEEEERQRGNFPDRFSGHQFPNYSSELNVNALLLGDSALYLCASSVERDRGKGRTEAFFGQGTRLTVV.

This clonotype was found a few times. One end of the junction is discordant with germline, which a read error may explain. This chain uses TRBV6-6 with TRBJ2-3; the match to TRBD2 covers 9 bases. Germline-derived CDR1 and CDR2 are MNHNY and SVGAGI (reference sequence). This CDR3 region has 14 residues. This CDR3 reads CASSFQPTSGSLDF. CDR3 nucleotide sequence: TGTGCCAGCAGTTTCCAACCGACTAGCGGCTCCCTGGATTTT.

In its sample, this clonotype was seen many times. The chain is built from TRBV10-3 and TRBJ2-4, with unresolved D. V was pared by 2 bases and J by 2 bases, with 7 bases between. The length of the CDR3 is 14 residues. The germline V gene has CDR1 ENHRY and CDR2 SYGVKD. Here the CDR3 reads CAISEGVPKNIQYF. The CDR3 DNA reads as TGTGCCATCAGTGAGGGGGTGCCCAAAAACATTCAGTACTTC.